The source of this TCR beta chain is a study of CD8 T cells in Susac syndrome. Findings of the study overall: Total CD8+ and CD8+ TEMRA repertoires contained fewer than 20 and five Susac-specific public clones, respectively.

Deletions cut 1 base from V and 0 bases from J, with 13 bases between. Looked up from germline, CDR1 is LNHNV and CDR2 is YYDKDF (reference sequence). This CDR3 has 16 residues. The authors reverse transcribed roughly 0.5 to 1 ug RNA with random hexamers. MiXCR, applied by TCRdb to the immunoSEQ multiplex PCR reads, yields one record per CDR3 protein. The top ten hold about 0.17% of the sample, which has 150,000 to 200,000 distinct CDR3 sequences, roughly 94% seen once. As regards this clonotype: Antigen unknown.

The chain has TRBV15 and TRBJ2-7; no clear D. This receptor was taken from a human donor with Susac syndrome. Sequenced input: CD8+ T cells from PBMCs. The CDR3 bases are TGTGCCACCAGCAGAGCAGGAGTCCCGCCCTCCTACGAGCAGTACTTC. Residues: CATSRAGVPPSYEQYF.